This entry is about one TCR beta chain. TCRdb's table, derived via immunoSEQ multiplex PCR, lists solely in-frame clones and lacks some. The sample shows fewer than 150,000 clones, approximately 90% of them seen only once. Germline CDR1 SGHKS, CDR2 YYEKEE (reference sequence). Trimming removed 4 bases at V and 4 bases at J, with 18 bases between. The CDR3 spans 15 residues. This sample is part of a study of blood T cell repertoires in COVID-19. The wider study: The cDNA or gDNA used as material had been derived from T cells, B-cell-depleted T cells, or PBMCs.

The chain links TRBV5-5 to TRBJ2-7; TRBD1 is a possible D gene (7 bases). The sample consisted of peripheral blood. The origin of this receptor is a woman aged 40-49 years with acute or convalescent COVID-19. The chain's CDR3 is CASSLRQGGPYEQYF. In nucleotides, the CDR3 is TGTGCCAGCAGCCTAAGACAGGGAGGACCTTACGAGCAGTACTTC.